This TCR beta chain was sequenced during a study of graft-versus-host responses after intestinal transplantation. This CDR3 comprises 14 residues. Trimming removed 5 bases at V and 2 bases at J, with 13 bases between. From germline, CDR1 is SEHNR and CDR2 FQNEAQ (reference sequence). As to this clone: No antigen is known for it.

Measured with immunoSEQ multiplex PCR; TCRdb has only the in-frame clones, and not every one. The sample consists of 90,000 to 130,000 clones, 80% to 95% of them appearing once. The source of this sequence is a human donor who received an intestinal transplant. The V call is TRBV7-9, the J call TRBJ2-7; D is ambiguous. The sequencing here drew on unstimulated CD8+ T cells sorted from spleen or lymph node cells, taken before intestinal transplant. The CDR3 DNA reads as TGTGCCAGCAGCCCCAAGGAGCTGGCCTACGAGCAGTACTTC. It encodes CASSPKELAYEQYF.